This T cell receptor beta chain was profiled in a study of T cells expressing NK-cell markers. The authors generated TCR beta cDNA through 5'RACE template switching with UMIs. Each CDR3 protein gets one entry in TCRdb, which reprocessed the 5' RACE reads and gives no DNA. The listing contains 300,000 to 500,000 distinct CDR3 sequences. This clonotype was sampled from a woman between 50 and 59 years old in good health. The sequenced sample consisted of blood T cells: a sorted CD56 or NKG2C T cell subset, CD4+ or CD8+ T cells, or bulk PBMC T cells (not recorded which).

Here the CDR3 reads CASSLSAGPLQETQYF. The genes are TRBV27 and TRBJ2-5; TCRdb names TRBD2, which stays unverified in the absence of DNA. CDR1 and CDR2 (germline): MNHEY, SMNVEV (reference sequence). The CDR3 is 16 amino acids.